Shown below are 2 T cell receptor beta chains from a single sample sequenced in a study of response to subunit inactivated influenza vaccine (dated by TCRdb to the late 2010s). Preparation of the library involved RT-PCR. The run used an Illumina HiSeq 2500. The public reads were reprocessed in TCRdb via fastp at Q25 and MiXCR, keeping in-frame beta chains. Duplicate CDR3 protein sequences are folded into a single record with the most common DNA and genes. This sample is represented by fewer than 700,000 distinct CDR3 sequences; 10% to 15% of them were singletons. The ten most abundant clones make up about an eighth of the sample. Read against the paper, the sample's time point label means: approximately 40 days after influenza vaccine administration. Sequences were derived from PBMCs from blood, sampled 35 to 45 days after vaccination. These receptors originate from a man in his fifties who received an inactivated influenza vaccine. Donor details come from another sample of the same person, matched by shared clones.

This chain joins TRBV7-6 and TRBJ2-7; 8 bases map to TRBD2. V dropped 5 bases and J dropped 4; count of bases not matched to a gene: 7. In germline, CDR1 is SGHVS, CDR2 FNYEAQ. The CDR3 spans 14 residues. This CDR3 is CASSPGTRGYEQYF. The CDR3 coding sequence is TGTGCCAGCAGCCCCGGGACTAGGGGGTACGAGCAGTACTTC.

In this sample, this clonotype turned up a few times. The V gene is TRBV5-1, the J gene TRBJ2-7; 8 bases are shared with TRBD1. The CDR3 covers 14 residues. Germline values: CDR1 SGHRS, CDR2 YFSETQ. J lost 6 bases, V lost 4 bases, and 9 bases had no gene match. The CDR3 DNA reads TGCGCCAGCAGCGAGGGGCTTACAGGGGGCGAGCAGTACTTC. It translates to CASSEGLTGGEQYF.